These 20 T cell receptor beta chains originate from one sample sequenced in a study of metastatic and nonmetastatic thyroid tumors. TCRdb re-called the PCR reads via MiXCR. The data show 20,000 to 30,000 clones, 10% to 15% seen once. Each patient went into thyroid surgery without having received any treatment. Sample: blood. The receptor set was obtained from a female donor with papillary thyroid cancer or a benign thyroid nodule (not recorded which). Some clones in this sample may be carry-over from other donors' samples.

Sample share makes this clone medium-sized. The chain employs TRBV6-5 and TRBJ2-7, with D unclear. Germline V gene data show CDR1 as MNHEY and CDR2 as SVGAGI. V was clipped by 6 bases and J by 4 bases, with 28 bases between them. The CDR3 has 18 residues. CDR3 loop: CASSAGPPERLVRYEQYF. DNA for the CDR3: TGTGCCAGCAGCGCCGGACCCCCCGAACGTCTGGTTAGGTACGAGCAGTACTTC.

This clone was counted ten times or more. The chain has TRBV11-2 and TRBJ1-1; D is perhaps TRBD1 (6 bases). The V and J ends lost 3 bases and 8 bases respectively, with 16 bases between them. The germline V gene has CDR1 SGHAT and CDR2 FQNNGV. This CDR3 has 14 amino acids. CDR3 protein: CASSLSLRQAEAFF. The CDR3, as DNA: TGTGCCAGCAGCTTGTCCCTACGACAGGCGGAAGCTTTCTTT. Supplemented by reference TRBV11-2 and TRBJ1-1, the full variable domain reads EAGVAQSPRYKIIEKRQSVAFWCNPISGHATLYWYQQILGQGPKLLIQFQNNGVVDDSQLPKDRFSAERLKGVDSTLKIQPAKLEDSAVYLCASSLSLRQAEAFFGQGTRLTVV.

This clone was seen many times. V gene TRBV4-3 combines with J gene TRBJ2-7; tentatively, D is TRBD2 (5 bases). CDR1 LGHNA and CDR2 YSLEER come from the germline V gene. V shed 3 bases and J shed 0 bases, with 18 bases lying between them. The CDR3 runs to 17 residues. As DNA, the CDR3 is TGCGCCAGCAGCCATCGGAGGCGTCGGGTTAGCTCCTACGAGCAGTACTTC. The encoded protein is CASSHRRRRVSSYEQYF.

By share of the sample, this clone is medium-sized. The chain joins TRBV7-3 to TRBJ2-1, with D tentatively TRBD2 (6 bases). The V end lost 5 bases, the J end lost 7 bases, and 9 bases lay between the germline ends. Looked up from germline, CDR1 is SGHTA and CDR2 is FQGTGA. The CDR3 is 12 amino acids. The CDR3 is CASSIGGNEQFF. The CDR3 nucleotides are TGTGCCAGCAGCATTGGAGGGAATGAGCAGTTCTTC.

In its sample, this clone was seen many times. The J gene is TRBJ2-3, the V gene TRBV28; D uncertain. The V gene's germline CDR1 is MDHEN and CDR2 SYDVKM. CDR3 length: 13 residues. V lost 5 bases to trimming and J lost 0 bases, with 6 bases between them. In DNA form, the CDR3 reads TGTGCCAGCAGTCCCCCTAGCACAGATACGCAGTATTTT. Translated: CASSPPSTDTQYF. The full variable domain, its missing parts supplied by reference TRBV28 and TRBJ2-3, is DVKVTQSSRYLVKRTGEKVFLECVQDMDHENMFWYRQDPGLGLRLIYFSYDVKMKEKGDIPEGYSVSREKKERFSLILESASTNQTSMYLCASSPPSTDTQYFGPGTRLTVL.

By its share, this clone is medium-sized. The V and J genes are TRBV20-1 and TRBJ1-1; D not resolved. The CDR3 is made up of 12 amino acids. Germline CDR1 is DFQATT and CDR2 is SNEGSKA (reference sequence). The ends were cut back, 3 bases at V and 6 bases at J, with 11 bases in the middle. CDR3 in DNA: TGCAGTGCTAGGGGTTCTAGCGCTGAAGCTTTCTTT. Translating it yields CSARGSSAEAFF.

This clone was recorded at least ten times. The chain couples TRBV28 to TRBJ2-1; 10 nucleotides align to TRBD2. The V gene's germline CDR1 is MDHEN and CDR2 SYDVKM. The CDR3 is 13 amino acids. J was trimmed by 7 bases and V by 4 bases; bases with no gene match: 1. The CDR3 sequence is CASSSGLANEQFF. CDR3 bases: TGTGCCAGCAGTTCGGGACTAGCGAATGAGCAGTTCTTC.

By its share, this clone is medium-sized. This chain uses TRBV11-2 with TRBJ1-5; D uncertain. There are 15 residues in the CDR3. The germline gives CDR1 SGHAT, CDR2 FQNNGV. V lost 2 bases, J lost 3 bases, and 11 bases lay in between. CDR3 bases: TGTGCCAGCAGCTTATCAAGGAATAACAATCAGCCCCAGCATTTT. Protein sequence: CASSLSRNNNQPQHF. Filled out from reference TRBV11-2 and TRBJ1-5, the complete variable domain reads EAGVAQSPRYKIIEKRQSVAFWCNPISGHATLYWYQQILGQGPKLLIQFQNNGVVDDSQLPKDRFSAERLKGVDSTLKIQPAKLEDSAVYLCASSLSRNNNQPQHFGDGTRLSIL.

This clone was observed many times. A clone one base away is much larger, so this may be a read error. The V gene is TRBV19, the J gene TRBJ2-7, with a possible D match to TRBD1 (5 bases). Looked up from germline, CDR1 is LNHDA and CDR2 is SQIVND (reference sequence). The CDR3 totals 13 residues. The V and J ends lost 8 bases and 3 bases respectively, with 14 bases between them. The CDR3 DNA reads TGTGCCAGTCGTCGGCAGGGATTCTACGAGCAGTACTTC. The encoded protein is CASRRQGFYEQYF.

This clone was recorded many times. This chain connects TRBV6-1 to TRBJ2-1, with D possibly matching TRBD1 (6 bases). The V and J ends lost 8 bases and 0 bases respectively, with 11 bases between them. CDR1 is MNHNS, CDR2 SASEGT, per germline. The CDR3 sequence is 14 residues long. CDR3 DNA sequence: TGTGCCAGCCGAAGGGGGAGCTCCTACAATGAGCAGTTCTTC. The encoded protein is CASRRGSSYNEQFF.

This clone was found a few times. The chain uses TRBV14 and TRBJ2-7; D gene uncertain. Trimming removed 3 bases from V and 6 bases from J, with 9 bases in between. CDR1 is SGHDN and CDR2 is FVKESK in the germline V gene. The CDR3 is 12 residues long. Here the CDR3 reads CASSQAWREQYF. CDR3 DNA sequence: TGTGCCAGCAGCCAGGCATGGCGCGAGCAGTACTTC.

This clone was detected ten times or more. This sequence joins TRBV24-1 and TRBJ1-2; D gene ambiguous. V lost 5 bases to trimming and J lost 6 bases, with 15 bases between them. The germline gives CDR1 KGHDR, CDR2 SFDVKD. The CDR3 is 14 residues long. The CDR3 DNA is TGTGCCACCAGTGGCCCCGGTGGTGGGGATGGCTACACCTTC. Translated, it gives CATSGPGGGDGYTF.

This clone was seen ten or more times. The V call is TRBV7-2, the J call TRBJ2-3; D might be TRBD2 (6 bases). The CDR3 spans 16 residues. In germline, CDR1 is SGHTA, CDR2 FQGNSA. V lost 5 bases to trimming and J lost 3 bases, with 18 bases between them. The CDR3 sequence: CASSLHLGGITDTQYF. The CDR3 bases are TGTGCCAGCAGCCTCCACCTCGGAGGGATAACAGATACGCAGTATTTT.

This clone was seen ten or more times. The CDR3, as DNA: TGTGCCAGCAGTTCCGTAGCGGGAGCTACCTACAATGAGCAGTTCTTC. This codes for CASSSVAGATYNEQFF. The chain couples TRBV27 to TRBJ2-1; TRBD2 aligns across 9 bases. Germline V lookup: CDR1 MNHEY, CDR2 SMNVEV (reference sequence). The CDR3 has 16 residues. The V gene end was trimmed by 4 bases and the J gene end by 2 bases; junction bases not matched to a gene: 6.

This clone has at least ten counts. The rearrangement uses TRBV6-1 and TRBJ2-7; 8 bases line up with TRBD1. This CDR3 comprises 14 residues. Trimming cost V 6 bases and J 4 bases; bases outside gene matches: 8. Germline CDR1 reads MNHNS; CDR2 reads SASEGT. The CDR3 DNA follows: TGTGCCAGCAGGGTTGACAGGGGTTCATACGAGCAGTACTTC. Residues: CASRVDRGSYEQYF.

By share, this clone counts as medium-sized (0.01 to 0.1%). The rearrangement joins TRBV6-1 to TRBJ1-6; D not resolved. CDR1 and CDR2 (germline): MNHNS, SASEGT. The CDR3 consists of 13 residues. V was shortened by 5 bases and J by 8 bases, with 10 bases between the two germline ends. CDR3 in DNA: TGTGCCAGCAGTCGATTCTTGGATTCACCCCTCCACTTT. Protein sequence: CASSRFLDSPLHF.

This clone was counted at least ten times. The chain employs TRBV18 and TRBJ1-2; 7 bases map to TRBD1. The CDR3 consists of 13 residues. The germline V gene encodes CDR1 KGHSH and CDR2 LQKENI. The trim removed 6 bases at V and 3 bases at J, leaving 4 bases unmatched. The CDR3 DNA sequence: TGTGCCAGCTCCCCAGACAGGGACTATGGCTACACCTTC. This gives the protein CASSPDRDYGYTF.

This clone was recorded at least ten times. The V call is TRBV6-5, the J call TRBJ1-5; the D gene is possibly TRBD1 (5 bases). This CDR3 is 15 amino acids long. Germline CDR1 is MNHEY and CDR2 is SVGAGI. With 0 bases removed from V and 7 bases from J, the gap between germline ends came to 13 bases. The chain's CDR3 is CASSYSGAFGQPQHF. The DNA of the CDR3 is TGTGCCAGCAGTTACTCAGGGGCCTTCGGGCAGCCCCAGCATTTT.

This clone has at least ten counts. The chain carries TRBV9 and TRBJ2-7; D is unclear. CDR3 length: 14 amino acids. Trimming pared 0 bases from V and 3 bases from J, leaving 10 bases between. Germline CDR1 SGDLS, CDR2 YYNGEE. CDR3 sequence: CASSVGYSYYEQYF. The CDR3 coding sequence is TGTGCCAGCAGCGTAGGGTATTCCTACTACGAGCAGTACTTC.

This clone was counted many times. This chain connects TRBV20-1 to TRBJ2-1, with D unresolved. Germline CDR1 reads DFQATT; CDR2 reads SNEGSKA (reference sequence). This CDR3 contains 13 residues. V lost 4 bases and J 3 bases, leaving 10 bases between the germline ends. CDR3 protein: CSATAFGYNEQFF. For the CDR3, the DNA is TGCAGTGCTACGGCCTTCGGCTACAATGAGCAGTTCTTC.